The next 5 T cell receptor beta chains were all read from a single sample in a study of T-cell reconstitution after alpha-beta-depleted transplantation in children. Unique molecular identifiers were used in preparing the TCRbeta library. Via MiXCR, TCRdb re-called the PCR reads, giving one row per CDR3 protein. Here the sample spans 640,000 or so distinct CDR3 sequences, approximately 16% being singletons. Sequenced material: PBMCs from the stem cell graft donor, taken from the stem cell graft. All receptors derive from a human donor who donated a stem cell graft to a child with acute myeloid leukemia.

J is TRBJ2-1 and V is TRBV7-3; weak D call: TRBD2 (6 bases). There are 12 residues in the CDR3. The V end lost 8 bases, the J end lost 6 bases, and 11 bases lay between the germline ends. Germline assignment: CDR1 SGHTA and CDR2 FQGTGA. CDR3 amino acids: CASGGGGNEQFF. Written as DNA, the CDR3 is TGTGCCAGCGGGGGAGGTGGCAATGAGCAGTTCTTC.

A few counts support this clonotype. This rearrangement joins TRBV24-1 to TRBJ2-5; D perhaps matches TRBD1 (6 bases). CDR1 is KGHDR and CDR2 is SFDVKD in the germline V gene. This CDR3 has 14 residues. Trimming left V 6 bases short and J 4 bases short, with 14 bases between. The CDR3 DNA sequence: TGTGCCACCAGTATCAGGGGATCGGGAGAGACCCAGTACTTC. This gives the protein CATSIRGSGETQYF.

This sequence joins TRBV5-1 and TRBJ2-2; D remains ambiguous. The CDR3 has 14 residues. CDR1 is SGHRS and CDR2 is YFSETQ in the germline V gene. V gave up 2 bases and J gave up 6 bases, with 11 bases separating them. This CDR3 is CASSLPQVSGELFF. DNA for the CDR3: TGCGCCAGCAGCTTACCCCAGGTATCCGGGGAGCTGTTTTTT.

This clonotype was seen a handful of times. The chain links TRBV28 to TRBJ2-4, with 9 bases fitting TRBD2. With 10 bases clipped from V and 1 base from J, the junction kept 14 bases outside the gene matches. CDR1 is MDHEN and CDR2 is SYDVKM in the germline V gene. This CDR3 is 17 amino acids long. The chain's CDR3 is CATIPLAGFEAKNIQYF. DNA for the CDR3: TGTGCCACCATCCCGCTAGCGGGGTTTGAGGCCAAAAACATTCAGTACTTC.

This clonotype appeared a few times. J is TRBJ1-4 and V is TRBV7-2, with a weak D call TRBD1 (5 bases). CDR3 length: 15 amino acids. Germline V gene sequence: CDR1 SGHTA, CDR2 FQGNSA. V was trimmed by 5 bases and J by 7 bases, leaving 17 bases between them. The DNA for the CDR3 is TGTGCCAGCAGCCGTGGCGGTGGGGGGGGTGAAAAACTGTTTTTT. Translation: CASSRGGGGGEKLFF.